This T cell receptor (beta chain) was sequenced in a study of T cell responses to AZD1222 COVID-19 vaccine. Across the study: Second-dose intervals of approximately 4 or approximately 12 weeks were pooled.

The table came from immunoSEQ multiplex PCR; TCRdb's copy has only in-frame clones and leaves some out. The table has more than 85,000 clones, over 80% seen once. As for this clone: Its target is unknown.

The V gene lost 10 bases and the J gene lost 7 bases, with 16 bases spanning the gap. The germline V gene has CDR1 ENHRY and CDR2 SYGVKD. The CDR3 is made up of 13 amino acids. General study findings and limits: After the peak T cell response, and only then, were repertoires sampled. Just five or six AZD1222 recipients tested seropositive at baseline. Unmutated regions of variants are reportedly targeted by nearly half of spike-specific TCRs.

This chain connects TRBV10-3 to TRBJ2-2, with D perhaps assigned TRBD1 or TRBD2 (5 bases each). The clonotype comes from an adult in good health. This sample comprised peripheral blood, obtained on day 0 of AZD1222 vaccination. As DNA, the CDR3 is TGTGCCACCCTCGGGGCGCCCGGCGGGGAGCTGTTTTTT. Translating gives CATLGAPGGELFF.